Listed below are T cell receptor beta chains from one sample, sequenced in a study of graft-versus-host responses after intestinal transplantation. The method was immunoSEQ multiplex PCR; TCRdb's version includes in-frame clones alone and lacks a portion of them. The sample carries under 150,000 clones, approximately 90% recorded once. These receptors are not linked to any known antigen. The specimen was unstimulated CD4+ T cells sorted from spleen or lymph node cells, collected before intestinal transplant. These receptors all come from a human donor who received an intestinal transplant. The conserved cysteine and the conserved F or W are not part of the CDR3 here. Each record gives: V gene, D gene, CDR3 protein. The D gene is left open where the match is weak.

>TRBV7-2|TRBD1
ASSLDRGRLYT
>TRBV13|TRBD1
ASSLGPNRGGYEQY
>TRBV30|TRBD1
AWNVGGSQPQH
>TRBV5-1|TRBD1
ASSPDRTGLYGYT
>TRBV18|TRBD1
ASSQGQGLDTEAF
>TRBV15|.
ATSRSGDSPLH
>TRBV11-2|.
ASSLSYRDYEQY
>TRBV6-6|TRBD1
ASSYGDRARSPLH
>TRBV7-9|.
ASSSSGVTEAF
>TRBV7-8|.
ASSGRDEKLF
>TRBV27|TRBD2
ASSTPGLAGSTDTQY
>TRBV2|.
ASSEVLIYSNQPQH
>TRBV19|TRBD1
ASSMAGTAYEQY
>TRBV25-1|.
ASSERGGESNQPQH
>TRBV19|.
ASSIQAGRSYNEQF
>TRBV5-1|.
ASSLVGDNEQF
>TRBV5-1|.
ASSTGSGANSPLH
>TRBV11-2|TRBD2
ASSAPNRAGGFTGELF
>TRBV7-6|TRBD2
ASTRGLAGASSTDTQY
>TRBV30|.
AWIGLLEGGGTDTQY
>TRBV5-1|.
ASSLSWNTEAF
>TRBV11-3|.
ASSPGRGNTIY
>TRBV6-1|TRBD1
ATGQGAFDGYT
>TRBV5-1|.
ASSAGQYGYT
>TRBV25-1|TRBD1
ASRQSGQASYEQY
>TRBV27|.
ASRGRLFEQY
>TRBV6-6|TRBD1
ASRSTGENEQF